This TCR beta chain was profiled in a study of response to subunit inactivated influenza vaccine. A word on this clonotype: Its target is not known.

A single record per CDR3 protein comes from TCRdb applying MiXCR to the RT-PCR reads. The table shows about 480,000 distinct CDR3 sequences, with 10% to 15% occurring only once. Whole-study findings and limits: A suggestion made by the authors is that each seasonal influenza vaccination recruits few new T cells.

The V gene's germline CDR1 is DFQATT and CDR2 SNEGSKA (reference sequence). This CDR3 has 19 amino acids. Trimming at V came to 2 bases and at J to 0 bases, leaving 9 bases not matched to a gene. V usage is TRBV20-1 and J usage is TRBJ2-4; TRBD2 matches at 14 bases. This clonotype was sampled from a man aged 50 or older who received an inactivated influenza vaccine. The sequences come from PBMCs from blood, collected roughly 46 days after vaccination. The CDR3 nucleotides read TGCAGTGCTAGACCGAGGACTAGCGGGAGGCTTCTAGCCAAAAACATTCAGTACTTC. Translating gives CSARPRTSGRLLAKNIQYF.